A single sample is the source of the 14 T cell receptor beta chains below, sequenced in a study of shared clonotypes between healthy human individuals (dated by TCRdb to 2019 to 2021). Library generation was performed with the immunoSEQ multiplex PCR assay. The immuneACCESS repertoire file appears here via TCRdb, limited to in-frame rearrangements. These files lack a portion of the clones; in checked studies, under half of the deficit traces to unresolved V genes, and the cause of the others is not known. The sample table shows roughly 2.5 million clones, and approximately 92% are seen once. Around 0.14% of the sample is taken by the ten largest. The sequenced sample was naive CD4+ T cells sorted from blood. What this sample's cell subset or site label stands for: CD45RA+ positively selected. The receptors were sampled from a man younger than 35 in good health.

V gene TRBV7-2 combines with J gene TRBJ2-7; no clear D gene. The CDR3 extends over 12 amino acids. The V end was cut by 1 base, the J end by 5 bases, with 6 bases between. Germline V gene sequence: CDR1 SGHTA, CDR2 FQGNSA. For the CDR3, the DNA is TGTGCCAGCAGCTTAGACCACGACGAGCAGTACTTC. This codes for CASSLDHDEQYF.

The chain employs TRBV6-6 and TRBJ2-1; D not resolved. With 4 bases removed from V and 3 bases from J, the gap between germline ends came to 7 bases. This CDR3 has 13 residues. Germline V gene lookup returns CDR1 MNHNY and CDR2 SVGAGI (reference sequence). CDR3 sequence reads: CASSFTNYNEQFF. DNA of the CDR3: TGTGCCAGCAGTTTTACAAACTACAATGAGCAGTTCTTC.

Concerning this clone: Other DNA sequences in this sample translate to the same CDR3. The gene calls are TRBV27 and TRBJ1-1; the D gene is possibly TRBD1 (5 bases). Trimming cost V 4 bases and J 1 base, with 7 bases left between them. CDR1 is MNHEY, CDR2 SMNVEV, per germline (reference sequence). CDR3 length: 13 residues. The CDR3 nucleotides are TGTGCCAGCAGTTCACAGGAGAACACTGAAGCTTTCTTT. It codes for CASSSQENTEAFF.

V and J are TRBV11-3 and TRBJ2-1; 10 bases are shared with TRBD1. V lost 0 bases, J lost 7 bases, and 12 bases stayed unmatched. The CDR3 runs 18 residues. The germline V gene encodes CDR1 SGHNT and CDR2 YENEEA. The CDR3 is CASSLDRMGDRGSNEQFF. The CDR3 DNA sequence: TGTGCCAGCAGCTTAGATCGAATGGGGGACAGGGGTAGTAATGAGCAGTTCTTC. The full variable domain, with the rest looked up from reference TRBV11-3 and TRBJ2-1, is EAGVVQSPRYKIIEKKQPVAFWCNPISGHNTLYWYLQNLGQGPELLIRYENEEAVDDSQLPKDRFSAERLKGVDSTLKIQPAELGDSAVYLCASSLDRMGDRGSNEQFFGPGTRLTVL.

The chain is built from TRBV6-1 and TRBJ2-5; TRBD1 might be the D (5 bases). Trimming took off 4 bases at V and 6 bases at J, with 15 bases between the two ends. The CDR3 spans 14 residues. Germline CDR1 reads MNHNS; CDR2 reads SASEGT. Here the CDR3 DNA reads TGTGCCAGCAGTGCCCCGACAGTCCGGAAGACCCAGTACTTC. Translated: CASSAPTVRKTQYF.

The chain employs TRBV6-1 and TRBJ1-4; D gene unclear. The germline V gene has CDR1 MNHNS and CDR2 SASEGT. The CDR3 sequence is 14 residues long. V was cut by 0 bases and J by 8 bases, with 10 bases left in between. The CDR3 region has the DNA TGTGCCAGCAGTGAAGCTGGGGAGTGGGAAAAACTGTTTTTT. This encodes CASSEAGEWEKLFF.

On this clone itself: This sample includes further DNA sequences coding for the same CDR3. The rearrangement uses TRBV5-1 and TRBJ1-1; a weak D match, TRBD1 (5 bases). Per germline, CDR1 SGHRS and CDR2 YFSETQ. The CDR3 sequence is 15 residues long. Trimming removed 2 bases from V and 0 bases from J, with 11 bases in between. CDR3 sequence: CASSLTPGVNTEAFF. The CDR3 coding sequence is TGCGCCAGCAGCTTAACTCCGGGGGTGAACACTGAAGCTTTCTTT.

J is TRBJ2-7 and V is TRBV27; D remains ambiguous. V was shortened by 6 bases and J by 3 bases, with 12 bases between the two germline ends. The germline CDR1 and CDR2 sequences are MNHEY and SMNVEV (reference sequence). CDR3 length: 13 amino acids. CDR3 region: CASSHTAVYEQYF. Here the CDR3 DNA reads TGTGCCAGCAGCCACACGGCCGTCTACGAGCAGTACTTC.

The table lists this clone with a count of one. The chain links TRBV7-2 to TRBJ2-7, with 8 bases matching TRBD2. Germline CDR1 SGHTA, CDR2 FQGNSA. The CDR3 has 15 residues. J lost 0 bases, V lost 6 bases, and 7 bases had no gene match. CDR3 DNA: TGTGCCAGCAGGCCTACTAGCGGAGGCTCCTACGAGCAGTACTTC. Residues: CASRPTSGGSYEQYF.

V usage is TRBV7-3 and J usage is TRBJ2-2, with 8 bases matching TRBD1. V shed 2 bases, J shed 1 base, and the junction held 3 bases outside the gene matches. This CDR3 is 16 amino acids long. The germline gives CDR1 SGHTA, CDR2 FQGTGA. The CDR3 sequence: CASSLYGQGNTGELFF. The CDR3 DNA reads as TGTGCCAGCAGCTTATACGGACAGGGGAACACCGGGGAGCTGTTTTTT.

CDR3: CASSHSEGYSNQPQHF. In nucleotides, the CDR3 is TGCGCCAGCAGCCACTCGGAGGGATATAGCAATCAGCCCCAGCATTTT. The V call is TRBV4-1, the J call TRBJ1-5; D remains unclear. Germline CDR1 MGHRA, CDR2 YSYEKL. V lost 3 bases and J lost 0, with 12 bases in between. This CDR3 has 16 residues.

The chain joins TRBV9 to TRBJ2-2, with 8 bases identical to TRBD2. The CDR3 spans 17 residues. The V gene end was trimmed by 4 bases and the J gene end by 1 base; junction bases not matched to a gene: 9. Germline V gene sequence: CDR1 SGDLS, CDR2 YYNGEE. The CDR3 is CASSLGLGLGNTGELFF. In DNA form, the CDR3 reads TGTGCCAGCAGCCTCGGACTGGGACTAGGGAACACCGGGGAGCTGTTTTTT.

The chain joins TRBV11-3 to TRBJ2-1; possible D gene TRBD2, 6 bases. CDR1 SGHNT and CDR2 YENEEA come from the germline V gene. The CDR3 loop spans 14 amino acids. V was cut by 5 bases and J by 5 bases, with 13 bases left in between. CDR3 in amino acids: CASSRDLPHNEQFF. As DNA, the CDR3 is TGTGCCAGCAGCCGGGACTTGCCCCACAATGAGCAGTTCTTC.

The chain joins TRBV27 to TRBJ2-7; 8 bases are shared with TRBD2. Germline trimming cut 3 bases from V and 2 bases from J; bases unmatched to any gene: 6. CDR1 is MNHEY and CDR2 is SMNVEV in the germline V gene (reference sequence). CDR3 size: 15 residues. In nucleotides, the CDR3 is TGTGCCAGCAGTTTTAGCGGGACCCGGACCTACGAGCAGTACTTC. Its translation: CASSFSGTRTYEQYF.